This section outlines one T cell receptor (beta chain) sequence together with its context. The antigen remains undetermined. The data were obtained in a study of Ad26.COV2.S vaccination and SARS-CoV-2 variants. Study-level information: Each vaccinee took Ad26.COV2.S intramuscularly, once or twice 56 days apart.

Generated by immunoSEQ multiplex PCR, the TCRdb table keeps only in-frame clones and is missing some. The data hold about 390,000 clones, with approximately 86% observed a single time. V was clipped by 8 bases and J by 0 bases, with 5 bases between them. Germline V CDR1 and CDR2: ENHRY, SYGVKD. There are 13 residues in the CDR3. The treatment was: 15 to 20 received Ad26.COV2.S at low or high dose, single or two shots; about 5 received placebo; per-sample allocation not given. Sampling happened 63 days after the first vaccine or placebo injection. Study results and caveats: Spike-specific TCR breadth was greater in vaccine than placebo recipients. With respect to non-spike TCR breadth, vaccine and placebo recipients were similar.

Sequencing used peripheral blood, obtained in a trial of Ad26.COV2.S vaccine versus placebo. This receptor was obtained from a person aged 18-65 years who received the Ad26.COV2.S COVID-19 vaccine or a placebo. The J gene is TRBJ1-6, the V gene TRBV10-3; D is uncertain. This chain's CDR3 is CAIGSSYNSPLHF. As DNA, the CDR3 is TGTGCCATCGGGAGCTCCTATAATTCACCCCTCCACTTT.